The 28 T cell receptor beta chains below come from one sample, sequenced in a study of T cell responses to AZD1222 COVID-19 vaccine. Clones were sequenced by immunoSEQ multiplex PCR, and TCRdb holds only the in-frame ones, with some missing. The sample holds around 100,000 clones, around nine tenths seen once. The sample consisted of peripheral blood, taken on day 0 of AZD1222 vaccination. These receptors came from an adult in good health.

The chain combines TRBV28 with TRBJ2-7, with 10 bases fitting TRBD2. V dropped 10 bases and J dropped 4; count of bases not matched to a gene: 13. The V gene's germline CDR1 is MDHEN and CDR2 SYDVKM. The CDR3 contains 15 residues. The CDR3 protein is CATSGGGPIRYEQYF. In DNA, the CDR3 is TGTGCCACCAGCGGGGGGGGACCGATCCGGTACGAGCAGTACTTC.

Only one count was recorded for this clone. The V and J genes are TRBV27 and TRBJ1-2; D remains unclear. The germline gives CDR1 MNHEY, CDR2 SMNVEV (reference sequence). Trimming pared 0 bases from V and 1 base from J, leaving 15 bases between. The CDR3 contains 17 residues. This CDR3 reads CASSLSGFPGLNYGYTF. CDR3 DNA: TGTGCCAGCAGTTTATCGGGCTTCCCAGGACTTAACTATGGCTACACCTTC.

The chain uses TRBV23-1 and TRBJ1-2, with no clear D. TRBV23-1 is reported as an ORF; its role is uncertain. This CDR3 is 15 amino acids long. Trimming pared 3 bases from V and 5 bases from J, leaving 16 bases between. The chain's CDR3 is CASSHYSRTTYGYTF. The DNA of the CDR3 is TGCGCCAGCAGTCATTATTCCCGAACGACTTATGGCTACACCTTC.

The CDR3 is CASSHRDSRGGYTF. CDR3 coding DNA: TGTGCCAGCAGCCACAGGGACAGCCGAGGAGGCTACACCTTC. The chain uses TRBV11-2 and TRBJ1-2, with TRBD1 identical over 7 bases. The length of the CDR3 is 14 residues. Germline V gene sequence: CDR1 SGHAT, CDR2 FQNNGV. J gave up 8 bases and V 5 bases, and 11 bases lay outside the gene matches.

This clone was seen only a few times. This chain uses TRBV5-1 with TRBJ1-6; 8 positions match TRBD1. Unmatched junction bases numbered 9, after V lost 4 bases and J lost 0 bases. Germline CDR1 is SGHRS and CDR2 is YFSETQ. There are 18 residues in the CDR3. The CDR3: CASSPGQGASSYNSPLHF. CDR3 bases: TGCGCCAGCAGCCCAGGGCAGGGGGCAAGCTCCTATAATTCACCCCTCCACTTT.

The rearrangement joins TRBV7-6 to TRBJ2-2, with D perhaps TRBD1 (6 bases). CDR1 is SGHVS, CDR2 FNYEAQ, per germline. Trimming pared 5 bases from V and 3 bases from J, leaving 13 bases between. CDR3 size: 15 residues. CDR3: CASSDPGTYTGELFF. The CDR3 DNA sequence: TGTGCCAGCAGCGATCCCGGGACATACACCGGGGAGCTGTTTTTT.

V is TRBV7-9 and J is TRBJ1-2; D is ambiguous. The germline CDR1 and CDR2 sequences are SEHNR and FQNEAQ (reference sequence). CDR3 length: 14 amino acids. Trimming removed 0 bases from V and 2 bases from J, with 7 bases in between. The CDR3 region is CASSLAARNYGYTF. DNA of the CDR3: TGTGCCAGCAGCTTAGCGGCCAGAAACTATGGCTACACCTTC.

The V and J genes are TRBV27 and TRBJ2-7, with D tentatively TRBD2 (5 bases). The germline CDR1 and CDR2 sequences are MNHEY and SMNVEV (reference sequence). The CDR3 contains 13 residues. With 6 bases removed from V and 7 bases from J, the gap between germline ends came to 16 bases. CDR3 region: CASSPRLEGEQYF. Written as DNA, the CDR3 is TGTGCCAGCAGCCCCCGACTCGAGGGTGAGCAGTACTTC.

This chain uses TRBV2 with TRBJ2-3; D not resolved. V was shortened by 7 bases and J by 8 bases, with 16 bases between the two germline ends. CDR1 is SNHLY and CDR2 is FYNNEI in the germline V gene. CDR3 size: 13 residues. This CDR3 is CASNWVERGTQYF. The CDR3 DNA sequence: TGTGCCAGCAATTGGGTTGAACGAGGTACGCAGTATTTT.

The gene calls are TRBV9 and TRBJ2-5; D not resolved. With 3 bases removed from V and 4 bases from J, the gap between germline ends came to 4 bases. This CDR3 has 11 amino acids. Germline-derived CDR1 and CDR2 are SGDLS and YYNGEE. CDR3 in amino acids: CASSARETQYF. CDR3 sequence (DNA): TGTGCCAGCAGCGCCCGAGAGACCCAGTACTTC.

This chain links TRBV5-1 with TRBJ2-5, with 12 bases that match TRBD2. This CDR3 comprises 15 residues. With 3 bases clipped from V and 5 bases from J, the junction kept 5 bases outside the gene matches. Germline CDR1 and CDR2: SGHRS and YFSETQ. The CDR3 loop reads CASSSQTSGSETQYF. In DNA form, the CDR3 reads TGCGCCAGCAGCTCCCAGACTAGCGGGAGTGAGACCCAGTACTTC.

The V call is TRBV6-6, the J call TRBJ1-4, with 9 bases lining up with TRBD1. The V gene's germline CDR1 is MNHNY and CDR2 SVGAGI (reference sequence). V was clipped by 11 bases and J by 8 bases; unmatched bases: 12. CDR3 length equals 14 residues. The CDR3 region has the DNA TGTGCCTCACAGGGGGGACAGGGCGGGGAAAAACTGTTTTTT. Amino acid sequence: CASQGGQGGEKLFF.

CDR3 in amino acids: CAWSGQGYGYTF. In DNA form, the CDR3 reads TGTGCCTGGAGTGGACAGGGTTATGGCTACACCTTC. The chain has TRBV30 and TRBJ1-2, with 7 positions matching TRBD1. Trimming took 1 base from V and 5 from J; bases not matched to a gene: 1. Germline V gene data show CDR1 as GTSNPN and CDR2 as SVGIG (reference sequence). The CDR3 totals 12 residues.

The rearrangement joins TRBV19 to TRBJ1-2, with TRBD1 as a possible D gene (5 bases). V lost 3 bases and J lost 5, with 10 bases in between. The CDR3 is 13 amino acids. CDR1 and CDR2 (germline): LNHDA, SQIVND (reference sequence). CDR3 nucleotide sequence: TGTGCCAGTAGTATGGGGCCCCAGTATGGCTACACCTTC. This gives the protein CASSMGPQYGYTF.

The chain combines TRBV2 with TRBJ1-1; 8 nucleotides line up with TRBD1. V was clipped by 6 bases and J by 2 bases; unmatched bases: 2. CDR1 and CDR2 (germline): SNHLY, FYNNEI. The CDR3 totals 13 residues. CDR3 DNA sequence: TGTGCCAGCAGGGGACAGGTAAACACTGAAGCTTTCTTT. Translated, it gives CASRGQVNTEAFF.

This clone was detected a few times. This sequence joins TRBV11-2 and TRBJ1-1; D is unresolved. V lost 6 bases and J lost 7, with 12 bases in between. This CDR3 has 12 amino acids. Germline V gene lookup returns CDR1 SGHAT and CDR2 FQNNGV. This chain's CDR3 is CASRQDGIEAFF. CDR3 bases: TGTGCCAGCAGACAAGACGGGATTGAAGCTTTCTTT.

The rearrangement joins TRBV7-3 to TRBJ1-6; maybe TRBD1 (6 bases). V was clipped by 5 bases and J by 13 bases, with 15 bases between them. This CDR3 comprises 13 residues. Germline lookup yields CDR1 SGHTA and CDR2 FQGTGA. The CDR3 is CASSPTGEPPLHF. The CDR3, as DNA: TGTGCCAGCAGCCCGACAGGAGAGCCTCCCCTCCACTTT.

The chain links TRBV18 to TRBJ1-2; D is undetermined. The CDR3 sequence is 12 residues long. CDR1 is KGHSH, CDR2 LQKENI, per germline. V was pared by 8 bases and J by 6 bases, with 13 bases between. The CDR3 DNA reads as TGTGCCAGCACCTTGGTCCAAGATGGCTACACCTTC. It codes for CASTLVQDGYTF.

This rearrangement joins TRBV4-2 to TRBJ2-2, with 8 bases lining up with TRBD2. CDR1 and CDR2 (germline): LGHNA, YNFKEQ. After removal of 3 bases from V and 4 bases from J, the junction contained 7 bases not matched to a gene. The CDR3 extends over 16 amino acids. CDR3 DNA: TGTGCCAGCAGCCAGGGTTTTGCGGGAGGCACCGGGGAGCTGTTTTTT. It codes for CASSQGFAGGTGELFF.

The rearrangement links TRBV5-1 to TRBJ1-1, with D perhaps matching TRBD1 (5 bases). CDR1 SGHRS and CDR2 YFSETQ come from the germline V gene. This CDR3 is 14 amino acids long. Trimming left V 4 bases short and J 0 bases short, with 10 bases between. CDR3 region: CASSPTDLNTEAFF. The CDR3 bases are TGCGCCAGCAGCCCGACAGACTTGAACACTGAAGCTTTCTTT.

CDR3 loop: CASSFSEPGYEQYF. CDR3 DNA: TGTGCCAGCAGCTTCTCAGAACCGGGGTACGAGCAGTACTTC. The J gene is TRBJ2-7, the V gene TRBV4-2, with D perhaps TRBD2 (5 bases). The CDR3 sequence is 14 residues long. Germline loops: CDR1 LGHNA, CDR2 YNFKEQ. The V and J ends lost 5 bases and 4 bases respectively, with 15 bases between them.

This chain uses TRBV3-1 (or the pseudogene TRBV3-2) with TRBJ1-4, with D uncertain. Trimming removed 4 bases from V and 8 bases from J, with 17 bases in between. The CDR3 contains 15 residues. Germline V gives CDR1 LGHDT, CDR2 YNNKEL (reference sequence). The CDR3 nucleotides read TGTGCCAGCAGCCTCGCCTCTGTCCGAAGGGAAAAACTGTTTTTT. Its translation is CASSLASVRREKLFF.

The chain is built from TRBV7-6 and TRBJ1-1; 8 nucleotides line up with TRBD1. Losses at the gene ends were 0 bases for V and 5 bases for J; bases not matched to a gene: 5. The germline gives CDR1 SGHVS, CDR2 FNYEAQ. The CDR3 is made up of 15 amino acids. CDR3: CASSLARTGKTEAFF. The CDR3 bases are TGTGCCAGCAGCTTAGCTAGGACAGGGAAGACTGAAGCTTTCTTT.

The gene calls are TRBV5-1 and TRBJ2-5; TRBD1 aligns across 7 bases. With V trimmed by 4 bases and J by 3 bases, 3 bases remained unmatched. Germline V gives CDR1 SGHRS, CDR2 YFSETQ. The CDR3 contains 13 residues. The DNA for the CDR3 is TGCGCCAGCAGCGGGGGACAGAAAGAGACCCAGTACTTC. Protein sequence: CASSGGQKETQYF.

Sample share makes this clone medium-sized. The chain links TRBV27 to TRBJ2-3, with a weak D call TRBD2 (6 bases). The V gene lost 5 bases and the J gene lost 0 bases, with 12 bases spanning the gap. There are 15 residues in the CDR3. Germline V gives CDR1 MNHEY, CDR2 SMNVEV (reference sequence). CDR3 sequence: CASSPFSGSTDTQYF. In DNA form, the CDR3 reads TGTGCCAGCAGTCCCTTTAGCGGTAGCACAGATACGCAGTATTTT.

This chain links TRBV3-1 (or the pseudogene TRBV3-2) with TRBJ1-4, with 7 nucleotides matching TRBD1. This CDR3 region has 15 residues. The trim removed 8 bases at V and 7 bases at J, leaving 13 bases unmatched. Germline V lookup: CDR1 LGHDT, CDR2 YNNKEL (reference sequence). The CDR3: CASQGGEGAVEKLFF. For the CDR3, the DNA is TGTGCCAGCCAGGGGGGCGAGGGGGCAGTTGAAAAACTGTTTTTT.

The CDR3 DNA follows: TGTGCCAGCAGTTTACCACCGGGCTCCTACAATGAGCAGTTCTTC. Translation gives CASSLPPGSYNEQFF. The rearrangement links TRBV28 to TRBJ2-1; unclear D gene. The CDR3 has 15 amino acids. Trimming took off 2 bases at V and 0 bases at J, with 8 bases between the two ends. CDR1 is MDHEN, CDR2 SYDVKM, per germline.

This chain connects TRBV18 to TRBJ1-5; tentatively, D is TRBD1 (5 bases). The length of the CDR3 is 14 residues. V was shortened by 2 bases and J by 7 bases, with 12 bases between the two germline ends. Looked up from germline, CDR1 is KGHSH and CDR2 is LQKENI. CDR3 region: CASSPGGWDQPQHF. In nucleotides, the CDR3 is TGTGCCAGCTCACCAGGGGGTTGGGACCAGCCCCAGCATTTT.